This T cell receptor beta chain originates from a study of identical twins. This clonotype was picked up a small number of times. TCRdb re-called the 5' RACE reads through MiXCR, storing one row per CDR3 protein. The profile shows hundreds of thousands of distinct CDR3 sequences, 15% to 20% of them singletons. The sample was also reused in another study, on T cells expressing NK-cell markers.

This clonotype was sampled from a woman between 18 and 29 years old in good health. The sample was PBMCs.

CDR3 in DNA: TGTGCCAGCAGTTACCCGGGGATTTCTGAGACCCAGTACTTC. This sequence encodes CASSYPGISETQYF. V gene TRBV6-5 combines with J gene TRBJ2-5; D is possibly TRBD2 (5 bases). The ends were cut back, 2 bases at V and 5 bases at J, with 12 bases in the middle. In germline, CDR1 is MNHEY, CDR2 SVGAGI. This CDR3 contains 14 residues.